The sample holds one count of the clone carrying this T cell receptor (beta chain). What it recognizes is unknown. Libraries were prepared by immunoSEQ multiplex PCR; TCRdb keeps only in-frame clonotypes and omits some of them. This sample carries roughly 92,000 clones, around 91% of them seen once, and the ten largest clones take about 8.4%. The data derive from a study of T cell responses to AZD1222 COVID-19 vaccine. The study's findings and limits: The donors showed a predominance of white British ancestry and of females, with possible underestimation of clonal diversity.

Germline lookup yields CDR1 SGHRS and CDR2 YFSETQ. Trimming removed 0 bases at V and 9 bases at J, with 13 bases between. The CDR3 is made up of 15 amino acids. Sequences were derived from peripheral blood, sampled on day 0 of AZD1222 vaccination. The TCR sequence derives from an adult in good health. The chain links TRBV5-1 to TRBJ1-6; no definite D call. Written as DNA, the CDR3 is TGCGCCAGCAGCTTGGAGTTGGGGTTTGGTTCACCCCTCCACTTT. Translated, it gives CASSLELGFGSPLHF.